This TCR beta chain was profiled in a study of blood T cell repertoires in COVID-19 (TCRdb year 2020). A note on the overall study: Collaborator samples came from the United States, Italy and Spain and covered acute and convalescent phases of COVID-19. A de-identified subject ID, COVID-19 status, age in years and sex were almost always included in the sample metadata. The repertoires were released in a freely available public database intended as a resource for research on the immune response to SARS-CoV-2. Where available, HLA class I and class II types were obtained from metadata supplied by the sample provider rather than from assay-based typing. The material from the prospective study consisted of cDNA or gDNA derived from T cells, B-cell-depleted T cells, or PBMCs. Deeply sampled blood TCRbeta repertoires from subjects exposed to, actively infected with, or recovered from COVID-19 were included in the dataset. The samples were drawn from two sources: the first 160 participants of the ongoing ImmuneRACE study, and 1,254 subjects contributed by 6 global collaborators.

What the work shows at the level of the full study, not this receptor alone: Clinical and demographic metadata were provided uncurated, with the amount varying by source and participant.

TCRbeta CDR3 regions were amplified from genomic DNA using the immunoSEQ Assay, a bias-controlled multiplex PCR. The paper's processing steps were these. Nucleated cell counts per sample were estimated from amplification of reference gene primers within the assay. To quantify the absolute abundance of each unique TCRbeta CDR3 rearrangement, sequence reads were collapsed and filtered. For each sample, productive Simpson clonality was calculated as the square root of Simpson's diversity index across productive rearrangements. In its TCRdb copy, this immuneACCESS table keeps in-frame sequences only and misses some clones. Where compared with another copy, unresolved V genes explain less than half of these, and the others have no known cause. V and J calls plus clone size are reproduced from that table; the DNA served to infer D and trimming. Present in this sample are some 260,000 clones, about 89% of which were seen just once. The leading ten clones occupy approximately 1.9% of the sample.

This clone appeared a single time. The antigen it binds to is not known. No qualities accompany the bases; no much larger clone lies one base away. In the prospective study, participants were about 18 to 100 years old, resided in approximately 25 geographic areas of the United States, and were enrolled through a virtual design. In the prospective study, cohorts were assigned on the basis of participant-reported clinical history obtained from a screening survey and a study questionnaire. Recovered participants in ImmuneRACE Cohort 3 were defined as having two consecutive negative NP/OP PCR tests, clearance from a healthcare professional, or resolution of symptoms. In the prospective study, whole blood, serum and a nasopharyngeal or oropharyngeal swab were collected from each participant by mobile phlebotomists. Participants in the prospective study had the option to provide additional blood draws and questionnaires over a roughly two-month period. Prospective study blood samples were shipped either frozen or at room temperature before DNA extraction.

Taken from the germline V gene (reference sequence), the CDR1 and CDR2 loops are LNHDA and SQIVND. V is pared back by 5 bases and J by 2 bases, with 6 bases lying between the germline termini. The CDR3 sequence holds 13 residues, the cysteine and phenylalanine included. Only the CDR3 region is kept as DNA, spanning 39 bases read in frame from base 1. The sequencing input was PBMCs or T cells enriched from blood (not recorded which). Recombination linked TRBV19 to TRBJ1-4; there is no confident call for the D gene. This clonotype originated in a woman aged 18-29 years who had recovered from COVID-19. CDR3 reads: CASSPRTNEKLFF. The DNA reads TGTGCCAGTAGTCCCCGGACTAATGAAAAACTGTTTTTT.